This T cell receptor beta chain is drawn from a study of T-cell reconstitution after alpha-beta-depleted transplantation in children. As it was prepared, the TCRbeta library received unique molecular identifiers. TCRdb ran MiXCR on the PCR reads and lists one entry per CDR3 protein. The top ten clones hold about 5% of a sample with some 530,000 distinct CDR3 sequences, about 12% of them seen once. This clonotype was counted between two and nine times. This CDR3 is built from 13 residues. V lost 4 bases and J lost 1, with 7 bases in between. The genes are TRBV12-3 or TRBV12-4 and TRBJ1-1; D gene unclear. The TCR comes from a human donor who donated a stem cell graft to a child with combined immunodeficiency. The specimen was PBMCs from the stem cell graft donor, collected from the stem cell graft. This chain's CDR3 is CASSSTTNTEAFF. CDR3 DNA sequence: TGTGCCAGCAGTTCCACAACGAACACTGAAGCTTTCTTT.